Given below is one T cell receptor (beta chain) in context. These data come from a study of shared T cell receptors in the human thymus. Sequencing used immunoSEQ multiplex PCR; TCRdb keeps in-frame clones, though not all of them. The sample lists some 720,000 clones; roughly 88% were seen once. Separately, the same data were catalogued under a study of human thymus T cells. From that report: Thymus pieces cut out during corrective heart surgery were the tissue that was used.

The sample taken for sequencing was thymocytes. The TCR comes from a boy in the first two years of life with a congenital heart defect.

The CDR3, as DNA: TGCGCCAGCAGCCAAGAGGACGGAGGCAACTATGGCTACACCTTC. Its protein is CASSQEDGGNYGYTF. This rearrangement joins TRBV4-3 to TRBJ1-2; no clear D. Trimming removed 0 bases from V and 2 bases from J, with 10 bases in between. The CDR3 length is 15 residues. Germline CDR1 and CDR2: LGHNA and YSLEER.